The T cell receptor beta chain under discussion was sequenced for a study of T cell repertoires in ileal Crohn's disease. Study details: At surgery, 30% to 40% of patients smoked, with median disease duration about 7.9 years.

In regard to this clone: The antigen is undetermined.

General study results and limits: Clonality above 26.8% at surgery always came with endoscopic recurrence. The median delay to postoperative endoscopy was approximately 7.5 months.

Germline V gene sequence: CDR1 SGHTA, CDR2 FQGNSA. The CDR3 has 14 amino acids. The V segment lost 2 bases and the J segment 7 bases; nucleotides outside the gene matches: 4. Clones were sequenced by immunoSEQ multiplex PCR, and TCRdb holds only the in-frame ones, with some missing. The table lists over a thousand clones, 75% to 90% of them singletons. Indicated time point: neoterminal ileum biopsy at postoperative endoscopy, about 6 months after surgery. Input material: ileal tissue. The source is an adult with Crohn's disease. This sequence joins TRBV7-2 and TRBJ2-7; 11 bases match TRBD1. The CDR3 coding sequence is TGTGCCAGCAGCTTAATGGGGACAGGGGGGGAGCAGTACTTC. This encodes CASSLMGTGGEQYF.